Below, 21 T cell receptor beta chains from the same sample are listed, as sequenced in a study of OX40 agonist ivuxolimab in advanced cancers. Profiling relied on immunoSEQ multiplex PCR, and the TCRdb table lists in-frame clones only, not all of them. The sample consists of around 59,000 clones, 80% to 90% of them appearing once. Specimen: CD4+ or CD8+ T cells sorted from blood, collected in a trial of the OX40 agonist ivuxolimab. The origin of the receptors is an adult with an advanced solid tumor such as melanoma, head and neck, liver or kidney cancer.

CDR3 coding DNA: TGTGCCAGCAGCGCGCTTACAGGGGCGGCCGGGGCCAACGTCCTGACTTTC. It translates to CASSALTGAAGANVLTF. This rearrangement joins TRBV7-8 to TRBJ2-6, with 7 bases lining up with TRBD1. Germline V gene sequence: CDR1 SGHVS, CDR2 FQNEAQ. The CDR3 covers 17 residues. The J segment lost 4 bases and the V segment lost 5 bases, leaving 11 bases of the junction unmatched.

This chain uses TRBV11-2 with TRBJ1-1; a weak D match, TRBD1 (5 bases). There are 15 residues in the CDR3. Germline values: CDR1 SGHAT, CDR2 FQNNGV. The V gene lost 3 bases and the J gene lost 1 base, with 12 bases spanning the gap. Here the CDR3 DNA reads TGTGCCAGCAGCTTCAAGGGGATGGGGAACACTGAAGCTTTCTTT. This translates into CASSFKGMGNTEAFF.

This chain uses TRBV28 with TRBJ2-7, with 7 bases that match TRBD1. V shed 4 bases and J 0 bases; nucleotides not matched to a gene: 6. The CDR3 loop spans 15 amino acids. From germline, CDR1 is MDHEN and CDR2 SYDVKM. The CDR3: CASSSQGEYSYEQYF. DNA of the CDR3: TGTGCCAGCAGTTCCCAGGGGGAGTACTCCTACGAGCAGTACTTC.

This clone is a singleton in its sample. CDR3 amino acids: CASSVSGDSSYEQYF. The CDR3 coding sequence is TGTGCCAGCAGCGTAAGTGGGGACAGCTCCTACGAGCAGTACTTC. The V call is TRBV9, the J call TRBJ2-7; 7 nucleotides align to TRBD1. The germline V gene encodes CDR1 SGDLS and CDR2 YYNGEE. This CDR3 spans 15 amino acids. V trimming: 1 base; J trimming: 0 bases; junction bases outside the gene matches: 4.

The rearrangement joins TRBV7-9 to TRBJ2-6; D may be TRBD2 (6 bases). Germline CDR1 and CDR2: SEHNR and FQNEAQ (reference sequence). The CDR3 consists of 15 residues. The germline V and J ends were trimmed by 5 bases and 9 bases, with 17 bases remaining between them. CDR3 DNA: TGTGCCAGCAGCCCCCCGGAGGGCAGGCACAACGTCCTGACTTTC. It encodes CASSPPEGRHNVLTF.

As concerns this clone: The sample has other DNA sequences that encode this CDR3 too. V usage is TRBV6-4 and J usage is TRBJ1-5; D uncertain. CDR1 is MRHNA and CDR2 is SNTAGT in the germline V gene. The CDR3 consists of 13 residues. V gave up 0 bases and J gave up 7 bases, with 7 bases separating them. The CDR3 loop is CASSDSPGQPQHF. Here the CDR3 DNA reads TGTGCCAGCAGTGACTCGCCCGGACAGCCCCAGCATTTT.

The J gene is TRBJ2-3, the V gene TRBV7-9; no firm D call. Germline assignment: CDR1 SEHNR and CDR2 FQNEAQ (reference sequence). V was cut by 11 bases and J by 1 base, with 10 bases left in between. This CDR3 has 12 residues. CDR3 region: CALVWGTDTQYF. In DNA form, the CDR3 reads TGTGCCCTCGTCTGGGGCACAGATACGCAGTATTTT.

The chain combines TRBV7-2 with TRBJ2-7, with 9 bases that match TRBD2. CDR3 length: 19 amino acids. Germline V gene lookup returns CDR1 SGHTA and CDR2 FQGNSA. The V segment lost 5 bases and the J segment 4 bases; nucleotides outside the gene matches: 21. CDR3 loop: CASSMSGLATPLEGYEQYV. Here the CDR3 DNA reads TGTGCCAGCAGCATGTCGGGACTAGCCACTCCTCTGGAGGGGTACGAGCAGTACGTC.

The DNA of the CDR3 is TGTGCCAGCAGTTTAGGTCGGCCGGGGCTAGCGATTACCTACGAGCAGTACTTC. Translating it yields CASSLGRPGLAITYEQYF. This chain links TRBV28 with TRBJ2-7; D perhaps matches TRBD2 (6 bases). Looked up from germline, CDR1 is MDHEN and CDR2 is SYDVKM. This CDR3 region has 18 residues. V was trimmed by 2 bases and J by 2 bases, leaving 22 bases between them.

The rearrangement uses TRBV19 and TRBJ2-3; 7 bases align to TRBD2. Trimming took 0 bases from V and 5 from J; bases not matched to a gene: 5. Germline loops: CDR1 LNHDA, CDR2 SQIVND (reference sequence). The CDR3 is made up of 15 amino acids. CDR3 amino acids: CASSIDSGEGDTQYF. The CDR3 nucleotides read TGTGCCAGTAGTATAGACAGCGGGGAGGGAGATACGCAGTATTTT.

The chain has TRBV6-1 and TRBJ2-7; D perhaps matches TRBD2 (6 bases). Germline lookup yields CDR1 MNHNS and CDR2 SASEGT. Trimming pared 10 bases from V and 3 bases from J, leaving 13 bases between. The CDR3 is 12 residues long. The CDR3 DNA reads as TGTGCCACCCACGGGACTTACTACGAGCAGTACTTC. It is translated as CATHGTYYEQYF.

This chain connects TRBV25-1 to TRBJ1-2; D not resolved. The CDR3 extends over 13 amino acids. Looked up from germline, CDR1 is MGHDK and CDR2 is SYGVNS. V was cut by 7 bases and J by 5 bases, with 14 bases left in between. The CDR3 reads CASMEGRGYGYTF. The DNA of the CDR3 is TGTGCCAGCATGGAGGGTAGAGGGTATGGCTACACCTTC.

This chain uses TRBV15 with TRBJ2-1; 7 bases are a match to TRBD1. CDR3 size: 18 residues. The germline gives CDR1 LNHNV, CDR2 YYDKDF (reference sequence). V lost 3 bases and J lost 2; bases outside the gene matches: 13. The CDR3 DNA reads as TGTGCCACCAGCAGTAAAGCGGTGGCGGACAGGCCCTACAATGAGCAGTTCTTC. Residues: CATSSKAVADRPYNEQFF.

J is TRBJ2-1 and V is TRBV5-5, with 11 bases matching TRBD2. The CDR3 has 17 amino acids. Germline values: CDR1 SGHKS, CDR2 YYEKEE (reference sequence). Trimming took 6 bases from V and 8 from J; bases not matched to a gene: 16. The CDR3 reads CASTEELAGALMDEQFF. The CDR3 nucleotides read TGTGCCAGCACCGAGGAACTAGCGGGAGCCCTCATGGATGAGCAGTTCTTC. Complete variable domain (other parts from reference TRBV5-5 and TRBJ2-1): DAGVTQSPTHLIKTRGQQVTLRCSPISGHKSVSWYQQVLGQGPQFIFQYYEKEERGRGNFPDRFSARQFPNYSSELNVNALLLGDSALYLCASTEELAGALMDEQFFGPGTRLTVL.

This clone showed up just once. J is TRBJ1-1 and V is TRBV9; TRBD1 matches 7 bases. Germline loops: CDR1 SGDLS, CDR2 YYNGEE. Germline trimming cut 4 bases from V and 6 bases from J; bases unmatched to any gene: 15. The CDR3 is 16 amino acids. CDR3 DNA sequence: TGTGCCAGCAGCCCCTGGACAGGAATTAGGAGCGCTGAAGCTTTCTTT. Translation: CASSPWTGIRSAEAFF.

The CDR3 bases are TGTGCCAGCAGCTTAAATACGGGACCCTACAATGAGCAGTTCTTC. This translates into CASSLNTGPYNEQFF. The rearrangement links TRBV13 to TRBJ2-1; D might be TRBD1 or TRBD2, each matching 5 bases. The CDR3 totals 15 residues. Germline CDR1 reads PRHDT; CDR2 reads FYEKMQ (reference sequence). V lost 2 bases to trimming and J lost 2 bases, with 10 bases between them.

The rearrangement links TRBV4-2 to TRBJ1-2; tentatively, D is TRBD1 (5 bases). V lost 3 bases and J 3 bases, leaving 20 bases between the germline ends. Per the germline V gene, CDR1 is LGHNA and CDR2 is YNFKEQ. This CDR3 comprises 17 residues. CDR3 sequence (DNA): TGTGCCAGCAGCCATCCACGGGATAGAACAGGTGACTATGGCTACACCTTC. Amino acids: CASSHPRDRTGDYGYTF.

This chain joins TRBV18 and TRBJ2-3; tentatively, D is TRBD2 (6 bases). The CDR3 spans 16 residues. V gave up 1 base and J gave up 6 bases, with 17 bases separating them. The V gene's germline CDR1 is KGHSH and CDR2 LQKENI. Here the CDR3 reads CASSPRAGPSRDTQYF. DNA of the CDR3: TGTGCCAGCTCACCACGTGCGGGGCCTTCCCGGGATACGCAGTATTTT.

This clone was found once. The chain links TRBV5-5 to TRBJ2-3; D may be TRBD2 (6 bases). V shed 4 bases and J shed 4 bases, with 13 bases lying between them. The CDR3 totals 14 residues. The germline gives CDR1 SGHKS, CDR2 YYEKEE (reference sequence). The CDR3 coding sequence is TGTGCCAGCAGCCCGGAGGGGCGAGCAGATACGCAGTATTTT. It is translated as CASSPEGRADTQYF.

The rearrangement links TRBV30 to TRBJ2-1, with unresolved D. This CDR3 is 10 amino acids long. V lost 5 bases and J 4 bases, leaving 3 bases between the germline ends. Germline V lookup: CDR1 GTSNPN, CDR2 SVGIG (reference sequence). This CDR3 reads CAWAYNEQFF. The CDR3 DNA sequence: TGTGCCTGGGCTTACAATGAGCAGTTCTTC.

V gene TRBV7-2 combines with J gene TRBJ2-7; D possibly matches TRBD1 or TRBD2 (6 bases each). V lost 5 bases to trimming and J lost 2 bases, with 16 bases between them. Germline V gives CDR1 SGHTA, CDR2 FQGNSA. The CDR3 length is 15 residues. CDR3 loop: CASSPGASPAYEQYF. The CDR3 DNA follows: TGTGCCAGCAGCCCGGGGGCCAGTCCCGCCTACGAGCAGTACTTC. The variable domain in full, completed from reference TRBV7-2 and TRBJ2-7, reads GAGVSQSPSNKVTEKGKDVELRCDPISGHTALYWYRQSLGQGLEFLIYFQGNSAPDKSGLPSDRFSAERTGGSVSTLTIQRTQQEDSAVYLCASSPGASPAYEQYFGPGTRLTVT.